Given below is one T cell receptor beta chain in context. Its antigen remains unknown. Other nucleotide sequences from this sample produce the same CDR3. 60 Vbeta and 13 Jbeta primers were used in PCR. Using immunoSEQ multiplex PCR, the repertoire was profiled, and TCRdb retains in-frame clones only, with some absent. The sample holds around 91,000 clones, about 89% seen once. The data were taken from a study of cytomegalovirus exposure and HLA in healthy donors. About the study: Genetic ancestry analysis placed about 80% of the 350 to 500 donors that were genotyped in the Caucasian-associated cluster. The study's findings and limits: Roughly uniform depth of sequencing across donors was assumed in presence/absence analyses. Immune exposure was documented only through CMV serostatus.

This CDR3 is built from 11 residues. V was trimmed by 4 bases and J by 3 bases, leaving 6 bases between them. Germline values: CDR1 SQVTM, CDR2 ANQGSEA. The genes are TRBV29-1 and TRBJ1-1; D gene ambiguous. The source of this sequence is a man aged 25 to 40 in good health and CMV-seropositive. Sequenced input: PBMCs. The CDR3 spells CSVAGDTEAFF. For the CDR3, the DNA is TGCAGCGTTGCCGGGGACACTGAAGCTTTCTTT.